This is a list of T cell receptor beta chains from one sample in a study of shared clonotypes between healthy human individuals. TCRdb's table, derived via immunoSEQ multiplex PCR, lists solely in-frame clones and lacks some. Seen here are roughly 2.5 million clones, 90% to 95% observed once, and the top ten hold 0.14%. Material for sequencing was naive CD4+ T cells sorted from blood. All receptors derive from a man aged 18 to 29 in good health. Each CDR3 is given with its conserved first and last residue. D genes are given only for firm matches.

D gene | J gene | V gene | CDR3 protein
. | TRBJ1-6 | TRBV2 | CASVLQSSYNSPLHF
. | TRBJ1-3 | TRBV18 | CASHGTSGNTIYF
. | TRBJ1-4 | TRBV5-6 | CASSLGGWYPTNEKLFF
TRBD1 | TRBJ2-7 | TRBV29-1 | CSVCLGRGHGEQYF
TRBD2 | TRBJ2-3 | TRBV5-4 | CASSFPGLAGRADTQYF
. | TRBJ2-3 | TRBV7-9 | CASSLYSTDTQYF
TRBD1 | TRBJ1-5 | TRBV27 | CASSLQGVGQPQHF
. | TRBJ2-5 | TRBV5-4 | CASSLLGGGDQETQYF
TRBD1 | TRBJ1-1 | TRBV29-1 | CSVAGQPNTEAFF
TRBD2 | TRBJ2-5 | TRBV7-9 | CASSLSGGVETQYF
TRBD1 | TRBJ1-2 | TRBV19 | CASSSRTGGNGYTF
. | TRBJ2-6 | TRBV9 | CASSLGAGANVLTF
. | TRBJ2-7 | TRBV4-1 | CASSTDFSYEQYF
. | TRBJ1-2 | TRBV6-1 | CASSQPLYGYTF
. | TRBJ1-3 | TRBV25-1 | CASSDDSLYGNTIYF
TRBD1 | TRBJ2-7 | TRBV18 | CASSPTGDVYYEQYF
TRBD2 | TRBJ2-1 | TRBV5-1 | CASSPLAGGSYGEQFF
. | TRBJ1-1 | TRBV6-5 | CASSYFANTEAFF